This T cell receptor (beta chain) is drawn from a study of blood T cell repertoires in COVID-19. The wider study: COVID-19 samples from acute and convalescent phases originated in the United States, Italy and Spain. The analysed material was cDNA or gDNA that came from T cells, B-cell-depleted T cells, or PBMCs.

Per the original methods: Estimates of nucleated cell counts were drawn from the amplification of reference gene primers. Using immunoSEQ multiplex PCR, the repertoire was profiled, and TCRdb retains in-frame clones only, with some absent. That table supplies the V and J calls and clone size; D and trimming were determined from the DNA. This sample has 95,000 to 150,000 clones; 65% to 90% occur once, and the top ten carry over 20%. This CDR3 spans 13 amino acids. Germline V gives CDR1 SGHTA, CDR2 FQGTGA. V shed 3 bases and J shed 5 bases, with 8 bases lying between them. The receptor was isolated from a woman of 80 years or more with acute or convalescent COVID-19. The sequenced sample consisted of peripheral blood. The genes are TRBV7-3 and TRBJ1-5; tentative D call: TRBD1 (5 bases). The CDR3 loop is CASSFSRDQPQHF. CDR3 DNA sequence: TGTGCCAGCAGCTTCTCCAGGGATCAGCCCCAGCATTTT.